The TCR beta chain described here comes from a study of shared T cell receptors in the human thymus. This clone was detected a few times. The protocol was immunoSEQ multiplex PCR, while the TCRdb copy is restricted to in-frame clones and leaves out a portion. The table lists under 700,000 clones, 75% to 85% of them singletons. Germline CDR1 is KGHSH and CDR2 is LQKENI. The CDR3 contains 15 residues. Unmatched junction bases numbered 9, after V lost 6 bases and J lost 4 bases. This sample was shared with a second study, whose subject was human thymus T cells. Per that paper: Corrective cardiac operations yielded the resected thymus tissue.

The sequence came from a boy younger than two with a congenital heart defect. The sample comprised thymocytes. The chain recombines TRBV18 with TRBJ2-1, with TRBD2 matching 7 bases. The CDR3 sequence is CASSGKGLLYNEQFF. Here the CDR3 DNA reads TGTGCCAGCTCCGGAAAGGGACTACTGTACAATGAGCAGTTCTTC.